Only one count was recorded for the clone carrying this TCR beta chain. The table came from immunoSEQ multiplex PCR; TCRdb's copy has only in-frame clones and leaves some out. The sample shows 300,000 to 350,000 clones, approximately 89% of them seen only once. These data are taken from a study of blood T cell repertoires in COVID-19. Across the study: Material from acute and convalescent COVID-19 was sourced from the United States, Italy and Spain. The analysed material was cDNA or gDNA that came from T cells, B-cell-depleted T cells, or PBMCs.

The length of the CDR3 is 13 residues. V shed 5 bases and J 6 bases; nucleotides not matched to a gene: 6. Germline V gene sequence: CDR1 SGHTA, CDR2 FQGNSA. Material: PBMCs or T cells enriched from blood (not recorded which). This TCR came from a man between 25 and 39 years old who had recovered from COVID-19. This chain connects TRBV7-2 to TRBJ1-1, with 7 bases identical to TRBD1. CDR3 loop: CASSPQGDPEAFF. CDR3 DNA: TGTGCCAGCAGCCCGCAGGGGGACCCTGAAGCTTTCTTT.